This passage covers 19 T cell receptor beta chains from one sample sequenced in a study of cytomegalovirus exposure and HLA in healthy donors. With 60 Vbeta and 13 Jbeta primers, the PCR was carried out. Produced via immunoSEQ multiplex PCR; TCRdb's table is partial and in-frame only. The table records about 240,000 clones, approximately 82% of them present only once. The sample was PBMCs. These receptors were taken from a woman aged 55-70 years in good health and CMV-seropositive.

The chain uses TRBV7-8 and TRBJ2-1; D possibly corresponds to TRBD2 (6 bases). The germline V gene has CDR1 SGHVS and CDR2 FQNEAQ. V lost 0 bases and J 8 bases, leaving 14 bases between the germline ends. There are 15 residues in the CDR3. CDR3 DNA sequence: TGTGCCAGCAGCTTAGCGCTGGCCCGCGGGGATGAGCAGTTCTTC. This codes for CASSLALARGDEQFF.

This chain joins TRBV5-4 and TRBJ2-1; 12 bases match TRBD2. Germline values: CDR1 SGHNT, CDR2 YYREEE (reference sequence). The V segment lost 3 bases and the J segment 8 bases; nucleotides outside the gene matches: 9. This CDR3 comprises 16 residues. DNA for the CDR3: TGTGCCAGCAGCTCCCCGGGACTAGCGGGCCTACATGAGCAGTTCTTC. Translation: CASSSPGLAGLHEQFF.

J is TRBJ2-5 and V is TRBV7-3; 7 bases fit TRBD2. Unmatched junction bases numbered 4, after V lost 4 bases and J lost 2 bases. The CDR3 loop spans 14 amino acids. Germline assignment: CDR1 SGHTA and CDR2 FQGTGA. The CDR3 sequence: CASSSGGGQETQYF. For the CDR3, the DNA is TGTGCCAGCAGCTCTGGGGGGGGGCAAGAGACCCAGTACTTC.

This clone occurred once. The chain uses TRBV5-1 and TRBJ2-5; 9 bases agree with TRBD1. The junction had 6 bases not matched to a gene; V was cut back by 4 bases and J by 5 bases. The length of the CDR3 is 14 residues. CDR1 is SGHRS and CDR2 is YFSETQ in the germline V gene. The chain's CDR3 is CASSPQGAQETQYF. The CDR3 coding sequence is TGCGCCAGCAGCCCACAGGGGGCGCAGGAGACCCAGTACTTC.

This chain connects TRBV27 to TRBJ1-5; D uncertain. The CDR3 covers 13 residues. V was cut by 3 bases and J by 3 bases, with 6 bases left in between. Looked up from germline, CDR1 is MNHEY and CDR2 is SMNVEV (reference sequence). The CDR3 sequence: CASSFTVNQPQHF. Here the CDR3 DNA reads TGTGCCAGCAGTTTTACAGTCAATCAGCCCCAGCATTTT.

The chain links TRBV6-5 to TRBJ1-6, with a possible D match to TRBD1 (6 bases). Trimming shortened V by 6 bases and J by 7 bases, and 13 bases separated the two germline ends. This CDR3 is built from 14 residues. The V gene's germline CDR1 is MNHEY and CDR2 SVGAGI. CDR3 sequence: CASSPGRGNSPLHF. Written as DNA, the CDR3 is TGTGCCAGCAGCCCAGGGAGGGGGAATTCACCCCTCCACTTT.

This chain uses TRBV28 with TRBJ2-7; 10 bases fit TRBD1. CDR3 length: 13 residues. J was trimmed by 5 bases and V by 11 bases; bases with no gene match: 9. Germline V gene lookup returns CDR1 MDHEN and CDR2 SYDVKM. The CDR3 nucleotides are TGTGCCGCCCAGGACAGGGGGATTCACGAGCAGTACTTC. Translation: CAAQDRGIHEQYF.

V and J are TRBV9 and TRBJ2-5; 7 bases map to TRBD2. This CDR3 is 15 amino acids long. Germline values: CDR1 SGDLS, CDR2 YYNGEE. J was trimmed by 5 bases and V by 4 bases; bases with no gene match: 11. CDR3 sequence reads: CASSPKHSGLETQYF. In nucleotides, the CDR3 is TGTGCCAGCAGCCCAAAGCATAGCGGGCTGGAGACCCAGTACTTC.

The J gene is TRBJ2-7, the V gene TRBV7-2, with D possibly matching TRBD2 (6 bases). Trimming cost V 4 bases and J 3 bases, with 16 bases left between them. The CDR3 sequence is 15 residues long. The germline V gene encodes CDR1 SGHTA and CDR2 FQGNSA. The CDR3, as DNA: TGTGCCAGCAGCTCGTCGAGTAGCGGCTACTACGAGCAGTACTTC. Its translation: CASSSSSSGYYEQYF.

The chain recombines TRBV18 with TRBJ1-1; the D is unclear. With 1 base removed from V and 5 bases from J, the gap between germline ends came to 5 bases. CDR1 and CDR2 (germline): KGHSH, LQKENI. The CDR3 totals 12 residues. The CDR3 reads CASSPQRTEAFF. The CDR3 DNA sequence: TGTGCCAGCTCACCACAGCGGACTGAAGCTTTCTTT. Full variable domain (missing parts from reference TRBV18 and TRBJ1-1): NAGVMQNPRHLVRRRGQEARLRCSPMKGHSHVYWYRQLPEEGLKFMVYLQKENIIDESGMPKERFSAEFPKEGPSILRIQQVVRGDSAAYFCASSPQRTEAFFGQGTRLTVV.

The CDR3 here is CASSLRPGQGAVNTEAFF. The CDR3 DNA sequence: TGCGCCAGCAGCTTGCGGCCGGGGCAGGGGGCTGTGAACACTGAAGCTTTCTTT. The chain links TRBV5-1 to TRBJ1-1, with 8 bases matching TRBD1. CDR3 length: 18 amino acids. Germline CDR1 is SGHRS and CDR2 is YFSETQ. V was pared by 1 base and J by 0 bases, with 11 bases of the junction left unmatched.

This clone was counted a single time. J is TRBJ2-4 and V is TRBV27; D gene uncertain. Trimming left V 4 bases short and J 0 bases short, with 16 bases between. This CDR3 has 17 residues. The V gene's germline CDR1 is MNHEY and CDR2 SMNVEV (reference sequence). The CDR3 DNA is TGTGCCAGCAGTTCTATCCTACCTGTCCTAGCCAAAAACATTCAGTACTTC. This sequence encodes CASSSILPVLAKNIQYF.

The chain uses TRBV25-1 and TRBJ2-2, with D maybe TRBD2 (6 bases). CDR3 length: 15 residues. V lost 10 bases and J 5 bases, leaving 20 bases between the germline ends. Germline lookup yields CDR1 MGHDK and CDR2 SYGVNS. The CDR3 region is CATKPPGLYTGELFF. For the CDR3, the DNA is TGTGCCACCAAGCCTCCGGGACTCTATACCGGGGAGCTGTTTTTT.

The chain recombines TRBV6-6 with TRBJ2-1; D is possibly TRBD2 (6 bases). The V gene's germline CDR1 is MNHNY and CDR2 SVGAGI (reference sequence). Trimming removed 0 bases from V and 9 bases from J, with 12 bases in between. The CDR3 spans 14 residues. The CDR3 DNA follows: TGTGCCAGCAGTTACTCGCGTAGCGGACGTGAGCAGTTCTTC. Amino acids: CASSYSRSGREQFF.

The V call is TRBV23-1, the J call TRBJ1-4, with 7 bases that match TRBD1. TRBV23-1 is an ORF for which the function is uncertain. This CDR3 spans 20 amino acids. Trimming at V came to 0 bases and at J to 3 bases, leaving 16 bases not matched to a gene. The CDR3 region is CASSQSNLLGDRVPNEKLFF. The CDR3 nucleotides read TGCGCCAGCAGTCAATCTAACCTTCTAGGTGACAGGGTCCCTAATGAAAAACTGTTTTTT.

The chain couples TRBV6-5 to TRBJ1-6; 10 positions agree with TRBD1. V dropped 2 bases and J dropped 10; count of bases not matched to a gene: 8. CDR3 length: 16 residues. Germline V lookup: CDR1 MNHEY, CDR2 SVGAGI. CDR3 nucleotide sequence: TGTGCCAGCAGTTACGCTTCCGGGACAGGGGACTCACCCCTCCACTTT. Protein product: CASSYASGTGDSPLHF.

As regards this clone: A read error may account for a junction end that differs from germline. V and J are TRBV5-1 and TRBJ1-1; 7 nucleotides match TRBD1. Looked up from germline, CDR1 is SGHRS and CDR2 is YFSETQ. This CDR3 spans 12 amino acids. This chain's CDR3 is CASSANRDSSMF. For the CDR3, the DNA is TGCGCCAGCAGCGCAAACCGGGACAGCAGCATGTTT. The full variable domain, completed using reference TRBV5-1 and TRBJ1-1, is KAGVTQTPRYLIKTRGQQVTLSCSPISGHRSVSWYQQTPGQGLQFLFEYFSETQRNKGNFPGRFSGRQFSNSRSEMNVSTLELGDSALYLCASSANRDSSMFGQGTRLTVV.

The sample holds one count of this clone. The chain has TRBV6-5 and TRBJ1-6; the D is unclear. This CDR3 contains 14 residues. The germline CDR1 and CDR2 sequences are MNHEY and SVGAGI. V was clipped by 0 bases and J by 9 bases, with 9 bases between them. The CDR3 DNA reads TGTGCCAGCAGTTACTCCAACACCCGTTCACCCCTCCACTTT. It encodes CASSYSNTRSPLHF.

This clone was seen just once. The chain combines TRBV7-9 with TRBJ2-3; D ambiguous. Germline loops: CDR1 SEHNR, CDR2 FQNEAQ (reference sequence). This CDR3 is built from 12 residues. The ends were cut back, 2 bases at V and 3 bases at J, with 3 bases in the middle. CDR3 in DNA: TGTGCCAGCAGCTTATCGACAGATACGCAGTATTTT. Protein sequence: CASSLSTDTQYF.